This T cell receptor beta chain was captured in a study of cytomegalovirus exposure and HLA in healthy donors. Overall study: An earlier analysis identified 100 million to 130 million unique TCR beta sequences in about 190 million T cells. General study points: Later analysis showed most CMV-associated TCR beta chains appearing HLA-restricted.

The V gene lost 3 bases and the J gene lost 4 bases, with 4 bases spanning the gap. Per germline, CDR1 SGHTA and CDR2 FQGNSA. This CDR3 has 12 residues. Primers included in the PCR were 60 Vbeta and 13 Jbeta primers. Clones were sequenced by immunoSEQ multiplex PCR, and TCRdb holds only the in-frame ones, with some missing. Its table lists some 200,000 clones. Comments on this clone: Its specificity is unknown.

This rearrangement joins TRBV7-2 to TRBJ1-5; no reliable D call. Sequences were obtained from PBMCs. The clonotype originates from a boy younger than 18 in good health and CMV-seronegative. The CDR3: CASSFSNQPQHF. DNA for the CDR3: TGTGCCAGCAGCTTTTCTAATCAGCCCCAGCATTTT.